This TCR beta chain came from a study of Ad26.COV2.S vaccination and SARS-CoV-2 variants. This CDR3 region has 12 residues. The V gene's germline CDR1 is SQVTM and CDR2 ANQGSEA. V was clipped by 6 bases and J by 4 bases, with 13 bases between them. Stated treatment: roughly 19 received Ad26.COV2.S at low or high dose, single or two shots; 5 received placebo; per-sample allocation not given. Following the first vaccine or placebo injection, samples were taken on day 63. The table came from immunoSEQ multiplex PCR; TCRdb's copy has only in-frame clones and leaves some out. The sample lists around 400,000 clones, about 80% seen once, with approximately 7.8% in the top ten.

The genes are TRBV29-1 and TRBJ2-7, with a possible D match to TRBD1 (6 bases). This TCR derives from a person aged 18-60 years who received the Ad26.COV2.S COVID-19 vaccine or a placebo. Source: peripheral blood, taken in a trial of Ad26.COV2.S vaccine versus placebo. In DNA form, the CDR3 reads TGCAGCGTGACAGGTCCTCTATACGAGCAGTACTTC. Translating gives CSVTGPLYEQYF.